This TCR beta chain was identified in a study of blood T cell repertoires in COVID-19. Study in general: The United States, Italy and Spain were the sources of the acute and convalescent COVID-19 samples. PBMCs, B-cell-depleted T cells, or T cells provided the cDNA or gDNA that made up the material.

The CDR3 is 19 residues long. V lost 4 bases, J lost 5 bases, and 19 bases stayed unmatched. CDR1 and CDR2 (germline): MGHRA, YSYEKL. Original analysis: Reference gene primer amplification yielded estimated nucleated cell counts. Clones were sequenced by immunoSEQ multiplex PCR, and TCRdb holds only the in-frame ones, with some missing. The V and J calls and clone size come from that table; D and trimming were worked out from the DNA. The sample comprises 130,000 to 150,000 clones, around four fifths of which are singletons, and about 39% rests with the top ten. The receptor was derived from a human donor in a cohort sampled during active COVID-19. J is TRBJ2-3 and V is TRBV4-1, with 9 bases identical to TRBD2. What was sequenced was peripheral blood. This CDR3 reads CASSPRGKRGALAGDTQYF. For the CDR3, the DNA is TGCGCCAGCAGCCCCCGAGGCAAGCGGGGGGCCCTCGCGGGAGATACGCAGTATTTT.